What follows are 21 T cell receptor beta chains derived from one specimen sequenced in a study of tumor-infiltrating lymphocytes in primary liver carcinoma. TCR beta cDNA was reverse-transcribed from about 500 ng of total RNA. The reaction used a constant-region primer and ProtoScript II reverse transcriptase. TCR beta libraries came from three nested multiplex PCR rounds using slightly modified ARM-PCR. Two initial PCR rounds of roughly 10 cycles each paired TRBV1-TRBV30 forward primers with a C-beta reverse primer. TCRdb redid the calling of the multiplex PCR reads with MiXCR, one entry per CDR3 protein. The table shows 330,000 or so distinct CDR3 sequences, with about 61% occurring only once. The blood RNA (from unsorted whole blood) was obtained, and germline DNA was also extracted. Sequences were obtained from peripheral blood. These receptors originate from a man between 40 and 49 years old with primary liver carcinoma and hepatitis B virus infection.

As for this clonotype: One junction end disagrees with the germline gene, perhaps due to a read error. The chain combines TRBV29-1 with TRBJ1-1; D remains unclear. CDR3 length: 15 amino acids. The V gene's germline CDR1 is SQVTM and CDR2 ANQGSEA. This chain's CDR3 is CSVEAGWGMNTEAFF. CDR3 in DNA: TGCAGCGTCGAAGCTGGGTGGGGAATGAACACTGAAGCTTTCTTT.

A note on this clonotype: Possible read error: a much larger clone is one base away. CDR3 sequence (DNA): TGCGCCAGCAGCCATTTCGCCGGCGGTAGCGTGAACACCGGGGAGCTGTTTTTT. Translating gives CASSHFAGGSVNTGELFF. The V call is TRBV4-1, the J call TRBJ2-2; possibly TRBD2 for D (5 bases). Trimming shortened V by 3 bases and J by 1 base, and 18 bases separated the two germline ends. The CDR3 sequence is 18 residues long. Germline lookup yields CDR1 MGHRA and CDR2 YSYEKL.

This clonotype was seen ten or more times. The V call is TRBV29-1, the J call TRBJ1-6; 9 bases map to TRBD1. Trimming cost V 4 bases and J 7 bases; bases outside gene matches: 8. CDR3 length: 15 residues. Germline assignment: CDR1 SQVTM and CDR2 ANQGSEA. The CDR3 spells CSVAAGQGGNSPLHF. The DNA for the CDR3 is TGCAGCGTTGCCGCGGGACAGGGAGGCAATTCACCCCTCCACTTT.

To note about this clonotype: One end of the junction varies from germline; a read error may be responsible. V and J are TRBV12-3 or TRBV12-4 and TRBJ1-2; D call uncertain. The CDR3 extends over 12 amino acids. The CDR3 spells CATSFGEGGYTF. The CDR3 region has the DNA TGTGCCACCAGTTTCGGGGAAGGAGGTTACACCTTC.

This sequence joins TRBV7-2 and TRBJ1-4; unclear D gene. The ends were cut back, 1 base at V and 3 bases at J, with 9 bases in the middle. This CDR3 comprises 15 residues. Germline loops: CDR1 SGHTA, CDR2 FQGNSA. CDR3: CASSLGPNANEKLFF. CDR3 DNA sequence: TGTGCCAGCAGCTTAGGCCCAAATGCTAATGAAAAACTGTTTTTT.

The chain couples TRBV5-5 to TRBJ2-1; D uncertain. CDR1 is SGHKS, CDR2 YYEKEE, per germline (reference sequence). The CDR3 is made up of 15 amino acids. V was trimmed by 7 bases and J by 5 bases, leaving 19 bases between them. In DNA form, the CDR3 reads TGTGCCAGCGGCTCTTCAGTGCACTCGGACAATGAGCAGTTCTTC. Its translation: CASGSSVHSDNEQFF.

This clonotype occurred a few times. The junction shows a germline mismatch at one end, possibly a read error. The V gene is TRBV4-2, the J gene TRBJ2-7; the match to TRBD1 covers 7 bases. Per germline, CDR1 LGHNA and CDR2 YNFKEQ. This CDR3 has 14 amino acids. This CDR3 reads CARSQEGASYEQYF. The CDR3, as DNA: TGTGCCCGCAGCCAAGAGGGGGCCTCCTACGAGCAGTACTTC.

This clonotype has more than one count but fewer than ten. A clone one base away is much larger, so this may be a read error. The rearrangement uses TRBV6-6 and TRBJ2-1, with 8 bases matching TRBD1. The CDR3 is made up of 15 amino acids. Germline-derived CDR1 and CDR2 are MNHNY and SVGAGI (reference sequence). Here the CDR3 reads CASCRTGSSYNDQFF. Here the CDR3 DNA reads TGTGCCAGCTGCCGGACAGGGAGCTCCTACAATGATCAGTTCTTC.

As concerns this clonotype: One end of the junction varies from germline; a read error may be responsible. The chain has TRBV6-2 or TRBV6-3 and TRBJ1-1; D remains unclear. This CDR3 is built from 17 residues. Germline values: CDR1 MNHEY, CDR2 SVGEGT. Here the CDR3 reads CANSRPLGSIVNSEAFF. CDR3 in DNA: TGTGCCAACAGCCGGCCCCTCGGTAGCATAGTGAACAGTGAAGCTTTCTTT.

The CDR3 bases are TGTGCCAGTAGTATAGATTACACTGGCGAGCAGTACTTC. The encoded protein is CASSIDYTGEQYF. V usage is TRBV19 and J usage is TRBJ2-7; no definite D call. V was trimmed by 0 bases and J by 6 bases, leaving 9 bases between them. This CDR3 comprises 13 residues. From germline, CDR1 is LNHDA and CDR2 SQIVND (reference sequence).

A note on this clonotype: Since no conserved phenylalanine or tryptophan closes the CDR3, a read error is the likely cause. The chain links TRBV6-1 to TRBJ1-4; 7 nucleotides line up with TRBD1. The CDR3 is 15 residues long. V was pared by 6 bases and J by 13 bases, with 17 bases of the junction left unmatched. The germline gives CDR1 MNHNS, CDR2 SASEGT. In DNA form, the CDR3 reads TGTGCCAGCAGCCCGGATATCCAGGGGGGATTTTCACTGTTTATT. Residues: CASSPDIQGGFSLFI.

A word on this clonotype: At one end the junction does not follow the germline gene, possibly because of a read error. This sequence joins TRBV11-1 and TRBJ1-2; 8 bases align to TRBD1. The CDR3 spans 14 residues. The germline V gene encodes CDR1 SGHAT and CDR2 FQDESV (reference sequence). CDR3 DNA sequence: TGCGCCAGCGGCCCTGGACAGGGCACCTATGGCTACACCTTC. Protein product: CASGPGQGTYGYTF. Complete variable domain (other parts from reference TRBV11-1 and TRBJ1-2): EAEVAQSPRYKITEKSQAVAFWCDPISGHATLYWYRQILGQGPELLVQFQDESVVDDSQLPKDRFSAERLKGVDSTLKIQPAELGDSAMYLCASGPGQGTYGYTFGSGTRLTVV.

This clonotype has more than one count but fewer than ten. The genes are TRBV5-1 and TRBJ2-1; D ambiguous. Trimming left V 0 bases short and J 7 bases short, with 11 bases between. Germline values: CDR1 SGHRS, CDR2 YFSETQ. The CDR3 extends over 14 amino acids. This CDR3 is CASSLGQNGNEQFF. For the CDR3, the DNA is TGCGCCAGCAGCTTGGGTCAAAACGGGAATGAGCAGTTCTTC.

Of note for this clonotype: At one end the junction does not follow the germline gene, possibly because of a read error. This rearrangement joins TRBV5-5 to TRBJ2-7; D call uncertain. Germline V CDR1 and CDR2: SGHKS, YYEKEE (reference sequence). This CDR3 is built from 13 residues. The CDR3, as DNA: TGTGCCAGCAACTTGATCTCGGCCTACGAACAGTACTTC. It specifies CASNLISAYEQYF.

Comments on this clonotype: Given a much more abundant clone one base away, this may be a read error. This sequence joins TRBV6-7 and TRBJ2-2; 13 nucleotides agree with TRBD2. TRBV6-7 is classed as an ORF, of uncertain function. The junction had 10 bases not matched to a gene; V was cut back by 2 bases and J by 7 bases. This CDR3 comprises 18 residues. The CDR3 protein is CASSYVVRTSGGNGELFF. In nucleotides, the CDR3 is TGTGCCAGCAGTTACGTCGTCAGGACTAGCGGGGGAAACGGGGAGCTGTTTTTT.

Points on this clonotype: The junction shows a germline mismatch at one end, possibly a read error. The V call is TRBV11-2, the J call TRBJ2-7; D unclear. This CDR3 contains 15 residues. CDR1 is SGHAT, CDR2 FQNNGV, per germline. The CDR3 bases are TGTGCCAGCAGCCAAGGGATAGGGATAACCTACGAACAGTACTTC. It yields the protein CASSQGIGITYEQYF.

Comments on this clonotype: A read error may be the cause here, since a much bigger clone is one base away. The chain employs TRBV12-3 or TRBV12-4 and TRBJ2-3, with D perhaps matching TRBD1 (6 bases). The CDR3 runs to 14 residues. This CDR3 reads CASTKAQGTDAQYF. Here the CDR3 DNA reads TGTGCCAGCACTAAAGCACAGGGCACAGATGCGCAGTATTTT.

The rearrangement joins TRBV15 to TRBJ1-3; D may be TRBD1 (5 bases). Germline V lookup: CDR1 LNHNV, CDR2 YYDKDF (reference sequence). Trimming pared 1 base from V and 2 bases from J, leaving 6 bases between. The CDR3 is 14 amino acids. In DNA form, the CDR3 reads TGTGCCACCAGCAGAGGAGGGGCTGGAAACACCATATATTTT. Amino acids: CATSRGGAGNTIYF.

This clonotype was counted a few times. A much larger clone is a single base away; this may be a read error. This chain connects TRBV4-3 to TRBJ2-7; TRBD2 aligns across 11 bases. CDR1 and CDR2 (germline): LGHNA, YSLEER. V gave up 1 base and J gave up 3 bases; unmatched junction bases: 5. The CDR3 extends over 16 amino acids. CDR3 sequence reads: CASSQGSLAGDYEQYF. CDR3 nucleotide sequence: TGCGCCAGCAGCCAAGGCTCACTAGCGGGAGACTACGAGCAGTACTTC.

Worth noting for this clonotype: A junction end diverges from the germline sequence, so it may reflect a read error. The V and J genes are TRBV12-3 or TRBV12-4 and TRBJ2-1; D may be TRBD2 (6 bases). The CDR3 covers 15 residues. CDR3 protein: CASSSPGSSYDEQFF. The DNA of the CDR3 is TGTGCCAGCAGTTCCCCCGGGAGCTCCTACGATGAGCAGTTCTTC.

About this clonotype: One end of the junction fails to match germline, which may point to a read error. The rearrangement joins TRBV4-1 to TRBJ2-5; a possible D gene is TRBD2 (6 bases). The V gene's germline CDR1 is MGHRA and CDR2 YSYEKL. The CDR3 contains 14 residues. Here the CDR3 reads CVSSQGAGVETQYF. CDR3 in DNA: TGCGTCAGCAGCCAAGGAGCGGGTGTTGAGACCCAGTACTTC.